This is a list of T cell receptor beta chains from one sample in a study of radiation and T cells in renal cell carcinoma. TCRdb's copy holds only in-frame clones and misses some; the assay was immunoSEQ multiplex PCR. Of more than 150,000 clones in the sample, roughly 89% were seen once. Sequenced material: blood, taken from a patient whose treatment included radiotherapy and nephrectomy. The receptors shown here come from a woman in her forties or fifties with renal cell carcinoma. The CDR3 runs from the conserved cysteine through the conserved F or W. A D gene is named only where the DNA matches it firmly. Only some rows state a clone size, as once, few, many or a class for expanded clones.

abundance,v_gene,j_gene,d_gene,CDR3aa,CDR3nt
.,TRBV20-1,TRBJ2-3,.,CSATYPDTQYF,TGCAGTGCTACCTACCCAGATACGCAGTATTTT
.,TRBV5-4,TRBJ2-3,.,CASSLFGDHSTDTQYF,TGTGCCAGCAGCTTGTTCGGCGATCACAGCACAGATACGCAGTATTTT
.,TRBV10-2,TRBJ1-1,TRBD1,CASNGTQDREDTEAFF,TGCGCCAGCAACGGGACCCAGGACAGGGAGGATACTGAAGCTTTCTTT
.,TRBV30,TRBJ1-5,TRBD1,CALGQGGNQPQHF,TGTGCCCTAGGACAGGGGGGCAATCAGCCCCAGCATTTT
.,TRBV28,TRBJ2-7,.,CASSPPSGFEQYF,TGTGCCAGCAGTCCTCCAAGTGGCTTCGAGCAGTACTTC
.,TRBV7-2,TRBJ2-1,.,CASSLKGRGGNEQFF,TGTGCCAGCAGCTTAAAGGGGCGGGGTGGCAATGAGCAGTTCTTC
.,TRBV19,TRBJ2-1,.,CASSISYNEQFF,TGTGCCAGTAGTATTTCCTACAATGAGCAGTTCTTC
.,TRBV7-9,TRBJ1-5,.,CASSQGPYQPQHF,TGTGCCAGCAGCCAGGGTCCTTATCAGCCCCAGCATTTT
once,TRBV7-3,TRBJ1-2,TRBD1,CASGRKGGSNYGYTF,TGTGCCAGCGGGAGGAAAGGGGGCTCTAACTATGGCTACACCTTC
.,TRBV5-6,TRBJ1-4,TRBD1,CASSIRGTGRNEKLFF,TGTGCCAGCAGCATAAGGGGGACAGGGAGGAATGAAAAACTGTTTTTT
.,TRBV18,TRBJ1-2,TRBD1,CASSPEGQGGGYTF,TGTGCCAGCTCTCCGGAGGGACAGGGGGGAGGCTACACCTTC
.,TRBV9,TRBJ2-3,.,CASSHERTRTDTQYF,TGTGCCAGCAGCCACGAACGGACCCGCACAGATACGCAGTATTTT
.,TRBV4-1,TRBJ2-1,.,CASSPFNTGLNEQFF,TGCGCCAGCAGCCCTTTCAACACGGGCCTTAATGAGCAGTTCTTC
.,TRBV19,TRBJ1-2,.,CASTRSTPNYGYTF,TGTGCCAGTACTCGGTCTACACCTAACTATGGCTACACCTTC
.,TRBV5-1,TRBJ2-6,.,CASSLGFSAEANVLTF,TGCGCCAGCAGCTTGGGATTTTCGGCTGAGGCCAACGTCCTGACTTTC
.,TRBV6-5,TRBJ2-7,.,CASSTGTQVSYEQYF,TGTGCCAGCAGTACCGGGACTCAGGTTTCCTACGAGCAGTACTTC
.,TRBV7-2,TRBJ2-7,.,CASSPNRDTFKQYF,TGTGCCAGCAGCCCAAACCGGGACACATTCAAGCAGTACTTC
.,TRBV6-5,TRBJ1-6,.,CASTRDLNSPLHF,TGTGCCAGCACCCGGGACCTTAATTCACCCCTCCACTTT
.,TRBV9,TRBJ1-1,.,CASSVGGINTEAFF,TGTGCCAGCAGCGTAGGTGGGATTAACACTGAAGCTTTCTTT
.,TRBV6-5,TRBJ1-2,TRBD1,CASSYQQGAHYGYTF,TGTGCCAGCAGTTACCAACAGGGGGCCCACTATGGCTACACCTTC
.,TRBV19,TRBJ2-5,.,CASSMGHLQETQYF,TGTGCCAGTAGTATGGGACACCTACAAGAGACCCAGTACTTC
.,TRBV18,TRBJ1-1,TRBD1,CASSPDRGWATEAFF,TGTGCCAGCTCACCGGACAGGGGATGGGCCACTGAAGCTTTCTTT
.,TRBV5-1,TRBJ2-3,.,CASSLDRVSTDTQYF,TGCGCCAGCAGCTTGGACAGGGTTAGCACAGATACGCAGTATTTT
.,TRBV9,TRBJ2-2,.,CASSVGAENTGELFF,TGTGCCAGCAGCGTAGGGGCAGAGAACACCGGGGAGCTGTTTTTT
.,TRBV14,TRBJ2-1,.,CASSQDQWWGEQFF,TGTGCCAGCAGCCAAGATCAGTGGTGGGGTGAGCAGTTCTTC
.,TRBV30,TRBJ2-3,TRBD2,CAWSVGGGSTDTQYF,TGTGCCTGGAGTGTCGGGGGGGGGAGCACAGATACGCAGTATTTT
.,TRBV4-3,TRBJ1-1,.,CASSHALRGNTEAFF,TGCGCCAGCAGCCATGCCCTACGGGGTAACACTGAAGCTTTCTTT
.,TRBV6-6,TRBJ2-7,.,CASSYGGGGPYYEQYF,TGTGCCAGCAGTTACGGTGGCGGGGGCCCTTACTACGAGCAGTACTTC
.,TRBV23-1,TRBJ1-2,.,CASSQSGGAYYGYTF,TGCGCCAGCAGTCAATCAGGGGGGGCCTACTATGGCTACACCTTC
once,TRBV11-2,TRBJ2-2,TRBD1,CASSLIRDSQNTGELFF,TGTGCCAGCAGCCTGATCCGGGACAGCCAAAACACCGGGGAGCTGTTTTTT
.,TRBV11-3,TRBJ2-3,.,CASSYSREGTQYF,TGTGCCAGCAGCTACTCCCGGGAAGGTACGCAGTATTTT
.,TRBV7-2,TRBJ2-5,.,CASSRGARGETQYF,TGTGCCAGCAGCCGTGGCGCCCGGGGGGAGACCCAGTACTTC
.,TRBV11-2,TRBJ2-7,.,CASSPGYYEQYF,TGTGCCAGCAGCCCAGGATACTACGAGCAGTACTTC
.,TRBV15,TRBJ1-2,.,CATSSLVGGPGGYTF,TGTGCCACCAGCTCCCTAGTCGGGGGGCCAGGTGGCTACACCTTC
.,TRBV19,TRBJ2-4,TRBD1,CASTPTGGLSKNIQYF,TGTGCCAGTACCCCGACAGGGGGCTTGTCCAAAAACATTCAGTACTTC
.,TRBV6-5,TRBJ1-2,.,CASRREAQRGYTF,TGTGCCAGCCGCAGGGAGGCCCAGCGTGGCTACACCTTC
.,TRBV19,TRBJ1-6,TRBD1,CASRGTASILNSPLHF,TGTGCCAGTAGAGGGACAGCCTCGATATTAAATTCACCCCTCCACTTT
.,TRBV19,TRBJ1-6,TRBD1,CASSVTGARSPLHF,TGTGCCAGTAGTGTGACAGGGGCTCGCTCACCCCTCCACTTT
.,TRBV7-8,TRBJ2-7,.,CASSLAAGEQYF,TGTGCCAGCAGCTTAGCGGCGGGCGAGCAGTACTTC
.,TRBV9,TRBJ2-2,.,CASSVVGNTGELFF,TGTGCCAGCAGCGTAGTCGGGAACACCGGGGAGCTGTTTTTT